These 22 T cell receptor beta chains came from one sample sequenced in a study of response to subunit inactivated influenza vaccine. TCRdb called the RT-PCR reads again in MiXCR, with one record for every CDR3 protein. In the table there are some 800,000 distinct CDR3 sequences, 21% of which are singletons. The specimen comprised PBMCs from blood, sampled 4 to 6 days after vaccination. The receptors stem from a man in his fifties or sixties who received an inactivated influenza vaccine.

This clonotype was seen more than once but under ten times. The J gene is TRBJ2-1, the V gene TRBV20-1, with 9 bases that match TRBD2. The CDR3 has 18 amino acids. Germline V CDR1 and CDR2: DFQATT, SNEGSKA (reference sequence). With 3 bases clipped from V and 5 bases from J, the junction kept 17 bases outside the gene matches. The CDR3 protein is CSARDGLRVAGADNEQFF. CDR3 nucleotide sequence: TGCAGTGCTAGGGATGGCCTTAGGGTAGCGGGGGCGGACAATGAGCAGTTCTTC.

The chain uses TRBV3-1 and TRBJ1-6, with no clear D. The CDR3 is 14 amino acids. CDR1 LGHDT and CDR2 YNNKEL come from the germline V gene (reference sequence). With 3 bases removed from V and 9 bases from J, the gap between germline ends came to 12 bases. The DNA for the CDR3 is TGTGCCAGCAGCCAGAAATACCGTAGTTCACCCCTCCACTTT. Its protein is CASSQKYRSSPLHF.

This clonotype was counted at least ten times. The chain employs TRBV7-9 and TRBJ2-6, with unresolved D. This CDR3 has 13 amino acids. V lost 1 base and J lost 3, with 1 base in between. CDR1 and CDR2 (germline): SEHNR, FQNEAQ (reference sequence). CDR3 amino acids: CASSLVGANVLTF. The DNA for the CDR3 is TGTGCCAGCAGCTTAGTTGGGGCCAACGTCCTGACTTTC.

CDR3 nucleotides: TGTGCCAGCAGTTTGGACAGGGGGGGGAGCAATCAGCCCCAGCATTTT. Protein: CASSLDRGGSNQPQHF. The chain joins TRBV6-5 to TRBJ1-5; TRBD1 agrees at 10 bases. V lost 4 bases, J lost 1 base, and 4 bases stayed unmatched. CDR1 is MNHEY and CDR2 is SVGAGI in the germline V gene. The CDR3 length is 16 residues.

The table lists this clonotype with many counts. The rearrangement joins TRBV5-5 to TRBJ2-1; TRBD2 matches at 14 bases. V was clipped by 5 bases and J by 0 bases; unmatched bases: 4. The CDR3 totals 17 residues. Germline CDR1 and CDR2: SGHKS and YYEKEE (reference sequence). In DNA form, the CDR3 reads TGTGCCAGCAGTTACGGGACTAGCGGGGGCTCCTACAATGAGCAGTTCTTC. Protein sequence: CASSYGTSGGSYNEQFF.

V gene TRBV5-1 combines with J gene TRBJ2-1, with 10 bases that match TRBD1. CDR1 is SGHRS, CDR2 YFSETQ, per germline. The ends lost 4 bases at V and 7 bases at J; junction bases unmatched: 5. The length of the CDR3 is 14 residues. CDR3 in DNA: TGCGCCAGCAGCGACAGGGGGCTCGGGAATGAGCAGTTCTTC. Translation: CASSDRGLGNEQFF.

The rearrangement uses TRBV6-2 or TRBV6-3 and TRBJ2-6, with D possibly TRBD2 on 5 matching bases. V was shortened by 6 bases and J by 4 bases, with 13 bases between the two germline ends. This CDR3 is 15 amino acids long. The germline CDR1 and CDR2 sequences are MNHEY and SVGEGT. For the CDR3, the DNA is TGTGCCAGCAGGGGCCTCGGGGTCGGGGCCAACGTCCTGACTTTC. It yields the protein CASRGLGVGANVLTF.

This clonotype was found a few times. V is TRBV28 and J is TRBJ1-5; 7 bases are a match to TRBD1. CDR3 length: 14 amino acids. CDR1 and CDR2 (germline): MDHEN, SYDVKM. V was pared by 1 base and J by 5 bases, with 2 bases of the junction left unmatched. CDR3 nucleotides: TGTGCCAGCAGTTTATCGGGACAGCATCAGCCCCAGCATTTT. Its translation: CASSLSGQHQPQHF.

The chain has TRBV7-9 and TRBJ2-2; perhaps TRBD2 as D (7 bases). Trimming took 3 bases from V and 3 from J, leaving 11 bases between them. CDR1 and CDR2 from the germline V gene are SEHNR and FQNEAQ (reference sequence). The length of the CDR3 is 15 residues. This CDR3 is CASSLSGGDTGELFF. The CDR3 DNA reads TGTGCCAGCAGCTTGTCGGGGGGCGACACCGGGGAGCTGTTTTTT.

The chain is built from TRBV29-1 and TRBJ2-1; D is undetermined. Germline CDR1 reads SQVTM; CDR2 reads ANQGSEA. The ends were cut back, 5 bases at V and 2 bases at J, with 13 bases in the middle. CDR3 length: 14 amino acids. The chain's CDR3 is CSVLPPRTYNEQFF. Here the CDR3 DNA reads TGCAGCGTTCTCCCCCCCCGGACCTACAATGAGCAGTTCTTC.

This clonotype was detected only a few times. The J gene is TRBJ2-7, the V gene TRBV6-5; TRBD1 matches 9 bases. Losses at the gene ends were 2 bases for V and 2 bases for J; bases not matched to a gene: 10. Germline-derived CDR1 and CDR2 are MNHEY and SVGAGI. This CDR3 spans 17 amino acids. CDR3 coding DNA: TGTGCCAGCAGTTACACCCCCAGGACAGGGGAAGCCTACGAGCAGTACTTC. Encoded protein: CASSYTPRTGEAYEQYF.

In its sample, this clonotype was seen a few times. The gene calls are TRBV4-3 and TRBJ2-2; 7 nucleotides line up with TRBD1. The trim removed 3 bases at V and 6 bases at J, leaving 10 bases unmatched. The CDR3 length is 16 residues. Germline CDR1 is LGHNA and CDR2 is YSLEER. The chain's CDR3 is CASSQETGTKPGELFF. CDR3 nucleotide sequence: TGCGCCAGCAGCCAGGAGACAGGGACGAAGCCCGGGGAGCTGTTTTTT.

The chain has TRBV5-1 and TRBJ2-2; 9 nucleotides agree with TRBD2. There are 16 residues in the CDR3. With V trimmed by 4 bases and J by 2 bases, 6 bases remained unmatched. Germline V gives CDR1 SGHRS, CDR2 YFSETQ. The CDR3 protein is CASSNPGLANTGELFF. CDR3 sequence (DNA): TGCGCCAGCAGCAACCCGGGACTAGCAAACACCGGGGAGCTGTTTTTT.

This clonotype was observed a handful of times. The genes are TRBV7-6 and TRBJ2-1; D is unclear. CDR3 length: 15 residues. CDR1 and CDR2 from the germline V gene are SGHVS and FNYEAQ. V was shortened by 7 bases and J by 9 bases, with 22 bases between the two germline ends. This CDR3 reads CASTPDIAFRREQFF. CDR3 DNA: TGTGCCAGCACCCCTGACATTGCGTTTCGTCGTGAGCAGTTCTTC.

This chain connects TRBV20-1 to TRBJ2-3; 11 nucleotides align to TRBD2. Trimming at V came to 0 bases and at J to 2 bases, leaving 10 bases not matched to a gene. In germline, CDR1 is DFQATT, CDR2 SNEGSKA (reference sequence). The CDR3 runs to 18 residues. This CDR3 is CSARDWGLAGGNTDTQYF. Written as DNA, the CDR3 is TGCAGTGCTAGAGATTGGGGTCTAGCGGGGGGAAACACAGATACGCAGTATTTT.

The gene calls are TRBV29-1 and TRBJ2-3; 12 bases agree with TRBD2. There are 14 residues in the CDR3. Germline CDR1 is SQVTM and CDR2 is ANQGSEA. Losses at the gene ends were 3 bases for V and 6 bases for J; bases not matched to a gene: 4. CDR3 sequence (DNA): TGCAGCGTTGAGAGACTAGCGGGAGCCGATACGCAGTATTTT. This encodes CSVERLAGADTQYF.

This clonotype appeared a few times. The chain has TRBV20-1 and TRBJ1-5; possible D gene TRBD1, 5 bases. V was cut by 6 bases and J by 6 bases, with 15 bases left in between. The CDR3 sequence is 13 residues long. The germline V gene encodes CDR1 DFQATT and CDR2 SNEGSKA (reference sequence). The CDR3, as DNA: TGCAGTGCCGCGCTAGGGGTTGGTCAGCCCCAGCATTTT. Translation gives CSAALGVGQPQHF.

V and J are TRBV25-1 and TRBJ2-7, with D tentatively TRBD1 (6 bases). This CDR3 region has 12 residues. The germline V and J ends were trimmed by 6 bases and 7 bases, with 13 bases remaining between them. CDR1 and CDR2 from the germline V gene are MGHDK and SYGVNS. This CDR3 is CASRLGAREQYF. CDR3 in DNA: TGTGCCAGCAGGTTGGGGGCGAGGGAGCAGTACTTC.

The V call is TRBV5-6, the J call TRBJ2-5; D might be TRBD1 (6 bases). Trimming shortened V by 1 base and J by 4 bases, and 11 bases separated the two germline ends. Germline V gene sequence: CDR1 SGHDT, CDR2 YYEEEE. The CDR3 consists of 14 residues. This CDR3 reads CASSLPGVIETQYF. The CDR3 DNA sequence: TGTGCCAGCAGCTTGCCAGGGGTTATAGAGACCCAGTACTTC.

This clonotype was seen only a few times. CDR3 sequence reads: CASSKRTGTANTGELFF. CDR3 coding DNA: TGTGCCAGCAGCAAGCGAACCGGGACGGCGAACACCGGGGAGCTGTTTTTT. The chain recombines TRBV5-6 with TRBJ2-2; D tentatively fits TRBD1 or TRBD2 (5 bases each). This CDR3 has 17 residues. Germline V gives CDR1 SGHDT, CDR2 YYEEEE. Trimming removed 4 bases at V and 0 bases at J, with 16 bases between.

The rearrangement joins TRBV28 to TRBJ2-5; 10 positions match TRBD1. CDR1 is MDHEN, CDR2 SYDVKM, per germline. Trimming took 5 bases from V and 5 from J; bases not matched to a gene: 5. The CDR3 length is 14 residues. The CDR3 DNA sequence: TGTGCCAGCAGTACGGACAGGGGGACGGAGACCCAGTACTTC. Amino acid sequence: CASSTDRGTETQYF.

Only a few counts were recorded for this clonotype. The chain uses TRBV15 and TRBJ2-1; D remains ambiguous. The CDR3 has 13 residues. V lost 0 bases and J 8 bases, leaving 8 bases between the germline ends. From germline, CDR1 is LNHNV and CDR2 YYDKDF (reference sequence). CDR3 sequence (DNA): TGTGCCACCAGCAGAGATCTTGGATATGAGCAGTTCTTC. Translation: CATSRDLGYEQFF.